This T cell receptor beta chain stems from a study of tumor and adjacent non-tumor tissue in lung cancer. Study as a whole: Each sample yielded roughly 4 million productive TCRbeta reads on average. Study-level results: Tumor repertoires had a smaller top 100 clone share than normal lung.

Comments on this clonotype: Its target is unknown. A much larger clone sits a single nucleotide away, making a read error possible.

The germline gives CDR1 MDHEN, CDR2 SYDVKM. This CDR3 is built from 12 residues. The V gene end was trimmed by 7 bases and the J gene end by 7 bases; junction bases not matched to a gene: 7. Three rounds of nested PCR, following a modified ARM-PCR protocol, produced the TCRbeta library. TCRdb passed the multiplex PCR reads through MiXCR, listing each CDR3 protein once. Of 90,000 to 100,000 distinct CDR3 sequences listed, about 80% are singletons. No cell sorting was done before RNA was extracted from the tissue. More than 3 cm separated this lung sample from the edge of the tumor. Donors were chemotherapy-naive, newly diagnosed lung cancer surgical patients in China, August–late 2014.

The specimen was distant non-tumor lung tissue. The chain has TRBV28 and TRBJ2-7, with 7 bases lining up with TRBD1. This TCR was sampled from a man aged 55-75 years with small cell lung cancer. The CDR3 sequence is CASNTLTGEQYF. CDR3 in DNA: TGTGCCAGCAATACCCTGACAGGGGAGCAGTACTTC.